This TCR beta chain is drawn from a study of molecular identifiers for immune sequencing clone quantification. Study-wide findings and caveats: Clones above 20 RNA copies contained over 98% of effector molecules but under 1% of naive ones.

V was shortened by 0 bases and J by 6 bases, with 13 bases between the two germline ends. Germline assignment: CDR1 SGDLS and CDR2 YYNGEE. This CDR3 is 14 amino acids long. This clonotype was detected ten times or more. Its antigen is currently unknown. TCRdb itself ran the PCR reads through MiXCR, one entry per CDR3 protein. The table has about 640,000 distinct CDR3 sequences, 15% to 20% seen once. The source of this sequence is a human donor in good health. Some libraries in this study had Jurkat cell RNA spiked in. The sequencing sample was made of naive CD8+ T cells from blood, with Jurkat cell RNA spiked in. This sample's subset: FACS-sorted CD8+CD4-CCR7+CD45RA+ naive T cells. The chain carries TRBV9 and TRBJ2-7; unclear D gene. The CDR3 reads CASSVASDPGEQYF. The DNA for the CDR3 is TGTGCCAGCAGCGTAGCGAGCGACCCCGGCGAGCAGTACTTC.